This passage covers 22 T cell receptor beta chains from one sample sequenced in a study of T cell responses to AZD1222 COVID-19 vaccine. TCRdb keeps only in-frame clones here, not all; method: immunoSEQ multiplex PCR. This table has under 150,000 clones, 75% to 90% appearing once. Sequencing was performed on peripheral blood, taken on day 0 of MenACWY control vaccination. The source of these receptors is an adult in good health.

The rearrangement links TRBV7-2 to TRBJ1-5; D call uncertain. The V gene lost 5 bases and the J gene lost 2 bases, with 10 bases spanning the gap. This CDR3 has 14 amino acids. The V gene's germline CDR1 is SGHTA and CDR2 FQGNSA. The CDR3 protein is CASSVVQGNQPQHF. CDR3 DNA: TGTGCCAGCAGCGTTGTCCAGGGCAATCAGCCCCAGCATTTT.

The V call is TRBV15, the J call TRBJ2-5; D is unclear. The germline V and J ends were trimmed by 2 bases and 3 bases, with 4 bases remaining between them. The CDR3 length is 12 residues. Germline V CDR1 and CDR2: LNHNV, YYDKDF (reference sequence). For the CDR3, the DNA is TGTGCCACCAGCAGACATGAAGAGACCCAGTACTTC. It codes for CATSRHEETQYF.

The chain combines TRBV6-5 with TRBJ1-1; possibly TRBD1 for D (6 bases). The CDR3 has 14 residues. Germline CDR1 is MNHEY and CDR2 is SVGAGI. The ends were cut back, 8 bases at V and 2 bases at J, with 15 bases in the middle. CDR3 sequence: CASEKPGTNTEAFF. The DNA of the CDR3 is TGTGCCAGCGAGAAGCCTGGGACAAACACTGAAGCTTTCTTT.

The table lists this clone with a count of one. V usage is TRBV19 and J usage is TRBJ1-4, with 9 bases fitting TRBD1. The V segment lost 5 bases and the J segment 7 bases; nucleotides outside the gene matches: 8. This CDR3 comprises 15 residues. Germline CDR1 is LNHDA and CDR2 is SQIVND (reference sequence). The chain's CDR3 is CASSENRGHGEKLFF. The CDR3 DNA reads TGTGCCAGTAGTGAAAACAGGGGGCATGGTGAAAAACTGTTTTTT.

The chain combines TRBV12-2 with TRBJ2-2; the table names TRBD1, a call not compared with the DNA. TRBV12-2 is described as a pseudogene. The CDR3 contains 13 residues. This CDR3 is CAGSKGETGELFF. The CDR3 DNA follows: TGTGCAGGTTCGAAGGGGGAAACCGGGGAGCTGTTTTTT.

This chain joins TRBV28 and TRBJ1-1; 9 bases are a match to TRBD1. Germline V gene sequence: CDR1 MDHEN, CDR2 SYDVKM. Losses at the gene ends were 4 bases for V and 0 bases for J; bases not matched to a gene: 9. This CDR3 region has 17 residues. CDR3 sequence (DNA): TGTGCCAGCAGTTCAATTGGACAGGGGCGGATGAACACTGAAGCTTTCTTT. Amino acids: CASSSIGQGRMNTEAFF.

This chain connects TRBV15 to TRBJ2-1, with a weak D call TRBD1 (5 bases). Germline-derived CDR1 and CDR2 are LNHNV and YYDKDF (reference sequence). The CDR3 consists of 14 residues. The V end was cut by 0 bases, the J end by 9 bases, with 12 bases between. The CDR3 coding sequence is TGTGCCACCAGCAGAGATGGTCAGGGCGGTGAGCAGTTCTTC. This translates into CATSRDGQGGEQFF.

The chain couples TRBV3-1 (or the pseudogene TRBV3-2) to TRBJ1-1; D is unresolved. With 5 bases removed from V and 1 base from J, the gap between germline ends came to 11 bases. Germline V gene sequence: CDR1 LGHDT, CDR2 YNNKEL (reference sequence). This CDR3 is 14 amino acids long. CDR3 amino acids: CASSTVVGNTEAFF. Here the CDR3 DNA reads TGTGCCAGCAGCACAGTCGTGGGGAACACTGAAGCTTTCTTT.

V usage is TRBV4-3 and J usage is TRBJ1-4, with 9 bases that match TRBD1. The CDR3 covers 16 residues. V shed 0 bases, J shed 11 bases, and the junction held 10 bases outside the gene matches. Germline V gene sequence: CDR1 LGHNA, CDR2 YSLEER. The DNA of the CDR3 is TGCGCCAGCAGCCAAGAATATGGACAGGGGTTGGGGAAACTGTTTTTT. Protein product: CASSQEYGQGLGKLFF.

The rearrangement joins TRBV5-1 to TRBJ1-6; no firm D call. The CDR3 consists of 13 residues. V lost 7 bases and J lost 10, with 15 bases in between. CDR1 and CDR2 (germline): SGHRS, YFSETQ. The CDR3 nucleotides are TGCGCCAGCGGGATGGAAGAGCTGTCACCCCTCCACTTT. This codes for CASGMEELSPLHF.

The gene calls are TRBV5-6 and TRBJ2-2, with TRBD1 as a possible D gene (6 bases). The J call could be wrong; TRBJ1-3 is a better fit for the DNA end. Germline V CDR1 and CDR2: SGHDT, YYEEEE. The CDR3 runs 16 residues. The CDR3 bases are TGTGCCAGCAGCTACGCACGGGCAGGGGTAGGAAACACCATATATTTT. It encodes CASSYARAGVGNTIYF.

This clone occurred a few times. The CDR3 DNA is TGTGCCAGCAGTCGTAGCAATCAGCCCCAGCATTTT. Its protein is CASSRSNQPQHF. This sequence joins TRBV12-3 or TRBV12-4 and TRBJ1-5; D is ambiguous. Trimming shortened V by 5 bases and J by 0 bases, and 2 bases separated the two germline ends. The CDR3 runs to 12 residues.

V gene TRBV19 combines with J gene TRBJ2-2, with D hard to call. Germline V gene data show CDR1 as LNHDA and CDR2 as SQIVND (reference sequence). V lost 2 bases to trimming and J lost 7 bases, with 8 bases between them. The CDR3 is 13 residues long. The CDR3 nucleotides read TGTGCCAGTAGTATAAGAGCAAGCGGGGAGCTGTTTTTT. It specifies CASSIRASGELFF.

The chain joins TRBV5-4 to TRBJ2-7; maybe TRBD2 (5 bases). The CDR3 runs to 14 residues. Germline values: CDR1 SGHNT, CDR2 YYREEE (reference sequence). Trimming shortened V by 4 bases and J by 0 bases, and 11 bases separated the two germline ends. This CDR3 is CASSPGLSSYEQYF. CDR3 sequence (DNA): TGTGCCAGCAGCCCCGGACTCAGCTCCTACGAGCAGTACTTC.

The chain recombines TRBV27 with TRBJ1-1; 11 bases are shared with TRBD1. Trimming cost V 5 bases and J 0 bases; bases outside gene matches: 5. The CDR3 has 16 amino acids. Germline values: CDR1 MNHEY, CDR2 SMNVEV (reference sequence). CDR3 in amino acids: CASSTGTGGVNTEAFF. CDR3 nucleotide sequence: TGTGCCAGCAGTACCGGGACAGGGGGAGTGAACACTGAAGCTTTCTTT.

J is TRBJ2-7 and V is TRBV2; 8 nucleotides line up with TRBD1. The germline gives CDR1 SNHLY, CDR2 FYNNEI. V gave up 3 bases and J gave up 6 bases; unmatched junction bases: 4. The length of the CDR3 is 13 residues. Written as DNA, the CDR3 is TGTGCCAGCAGTGAGGACAGGGTTAGCGAGCAGTACTTC. As protein: CASSEDRVSEQYF.

The table lists this clone with a count of one. The chain joins TRBV18 to TRBJ1-3, with a possible D match to TRBD1 (5 bases). Germline CDR1 is KGHSH and CDR2 is LQKENI. The CDR3 is 18 amino acids. The V gene lost 0 bases and the J gene lost 0 bases, with 15 bases spanning the gap. Here the CDR3 DNA reads TGTGCCAGCTCACCACCCGGACTTCGGGGGAGCTCTGGAAACACCATATATTTT. Amino acid sequence: CASSPPGLRGSSGNTIYF.

The genes are TRBV11-2 and TRBJ1-2, with D perhaps TRBD1 (6 bases). This CDR3 is 17 amino acids long. Trimming shortened V by 3 bases and J by 0 bases, and 17 bases separated the two germline ends. From germline, CDR1 is SGHAT and CDR2 FQNNGV. Here the CDR3 reads CASSLGSGGLPNYGYTF. CDR3 nucleotides: TGTGCCAGCAGCTTGGGGTCTGGGGGCCTTCCTAACTATGGCTACACCTTC.

The chain couples TRBV7-2 to TRBJ2-3; 12 bases line up with TRBD2. CDR3 size: 17 residues. V gave up 0 bases and J gave up 3 bases; unmatched junction bases: 4. Looked up from germline, CDR1 is SGHTA and CDR2 is FQGNSA. Written as DNA, the CDR3 is TGTGCCAGCAGCTTAGCACTACTAGCGGGGGGAACAGATACGCAGTATTTT. It is translated as CASSLALLAGGTDTQYF.

The chain combines TRBV28 with TRBJ2-1; 14 positions agree with TRBD2. The V gene end was trimmed by 5 bases and the J gene end by 7 bases; junction bases not matched to a gene: 4. This CDR3 is 15 amino acids long. Germline assignment: CDR1 MDHEN and CDR2 SYDVKM. CDR3 sequence: CASSPTSGGANEQFF. DNA for the CDR3: TGTGCCAGCAGTCCGACTAGCGGGGGGGCGAATGAGCAGTTCTTC.

In its sample, this clone was seen a few times. The chain links TRBV7-9 to TRBJ2-1, with D perhaps being TRBD1 or TRBD2 (5 bases each). This CDR3 is built from 15 residues. Between the trimmed V and J ends, which lost 3 bases and 4 bases, there was a span of 13 bases. CDR1 SEHNR and CDR2 FQNEAQ come from the germline V gene (reference sequence). The CDR3 loop reads CASSFFQGTYNEQFF. Written as DNA, the CDR3 is TGTGCCAGCAGCTTTTTTCAAGGGACGTACAATGAGCAGTTCTTC.

CDR3 residues: CASSLGRVDTGELFF. In DNA, the CDR3 is TGTGCCAGCAGCTTGGGGAGGGTGGACACCGGGGAGCTGTTTTTT. V and J are TRBV5-4 and TRBJ2-2; a possible D gene is TRBD2 (6 bases). Trimming pared 0 bases from V and 3 bases from J, leaving 9 bases between. This CDR3 comprises 15 residues. The germline V gene has CDR1 SGHNT and CDR2 YYREEE (reference sequence).